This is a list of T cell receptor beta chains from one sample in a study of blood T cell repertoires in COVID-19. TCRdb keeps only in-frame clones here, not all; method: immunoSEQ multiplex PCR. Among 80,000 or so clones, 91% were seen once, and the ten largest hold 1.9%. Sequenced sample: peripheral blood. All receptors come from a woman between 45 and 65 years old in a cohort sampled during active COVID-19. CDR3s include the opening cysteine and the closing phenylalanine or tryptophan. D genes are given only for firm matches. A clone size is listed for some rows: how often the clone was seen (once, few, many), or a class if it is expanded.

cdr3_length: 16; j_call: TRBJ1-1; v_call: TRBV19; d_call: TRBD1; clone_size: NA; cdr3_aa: CASSPGTGGMNTEAFF; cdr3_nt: TGTGCCAGTAGTCCCGGGACAGGGGGGATGAACACTGAAGCTTTCTTT
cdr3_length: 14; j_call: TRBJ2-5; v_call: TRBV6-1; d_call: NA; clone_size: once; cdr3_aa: CASSEQGRQETQYF; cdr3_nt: TGTGCCAGCAGTGAACAGGGTCGACAAGAGACCCAGTACTTC
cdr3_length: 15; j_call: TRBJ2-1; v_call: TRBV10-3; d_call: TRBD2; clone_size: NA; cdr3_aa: CAISETSGSYNEQFF; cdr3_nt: TGTGCCATCAGTGAGACTAGCGGGAGCTATAATGAGCAGTTCTTC
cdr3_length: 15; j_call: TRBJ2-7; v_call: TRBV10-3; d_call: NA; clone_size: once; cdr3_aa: CAISESGGGPYEQYF; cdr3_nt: TGTGCCATCAGTGAGTCTGGGGGCGGGCCCTACGAGCAGTACTTC
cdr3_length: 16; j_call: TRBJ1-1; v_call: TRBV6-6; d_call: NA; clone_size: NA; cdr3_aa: CASSRRLRPGNIEAFF; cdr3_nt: TGTGCCAGCAGTCGAAGACTACGGCCGGGAAACATTGAAGCTTTCTTT
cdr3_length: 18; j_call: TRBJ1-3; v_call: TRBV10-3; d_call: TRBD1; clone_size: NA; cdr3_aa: CAISEDRTGDYGGNTIYF; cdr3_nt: TGTGCCATCAGTGAGGACCGGACAGGGGACTACGGTGGAAACACCATATATTTT
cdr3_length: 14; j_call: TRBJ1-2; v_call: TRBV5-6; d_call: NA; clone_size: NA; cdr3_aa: CASSPRRGTNRYSF; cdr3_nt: TGTGCCAGCAGCCCCCGGCGCGGGACCAATCGTTACTCCTTC
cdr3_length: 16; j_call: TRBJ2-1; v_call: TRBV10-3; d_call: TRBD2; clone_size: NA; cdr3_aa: CAIVGTSGDTYNEQFF; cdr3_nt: TGTGCCATCGTCGGGACTAGCGGGGACACCTACAATGAGCAGTTCTTC
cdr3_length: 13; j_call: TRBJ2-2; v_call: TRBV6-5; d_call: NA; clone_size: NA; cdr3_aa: CASRDTNTGELFF; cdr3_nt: TGTGCCAGCAGGGACACGAACACCGGGGAGCTGTTTTTT
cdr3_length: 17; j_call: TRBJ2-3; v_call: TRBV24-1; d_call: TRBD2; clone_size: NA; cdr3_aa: CATSDFSGRGGPGTQYF; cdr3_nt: TGTGCCACCAGTGATTTCTCCGGTCGGGGAGGGCCTGGTACGCAGTATTTT
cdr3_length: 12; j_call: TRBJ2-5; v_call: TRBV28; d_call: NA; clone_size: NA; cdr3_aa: CASRTTEETQYF; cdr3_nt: TGTGCCAGCAGGACGACTGAGGAGACCCAGTACTTC
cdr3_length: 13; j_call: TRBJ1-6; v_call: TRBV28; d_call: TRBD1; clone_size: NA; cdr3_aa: CASVRDRYSPLHF; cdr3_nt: TGTGCCAGTGTCCGGGACAGGTACTCACCCCTCCACTTT
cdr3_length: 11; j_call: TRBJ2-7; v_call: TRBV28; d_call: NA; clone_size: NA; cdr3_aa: CASSSWERVYF; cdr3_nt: TGTGCCAGCAGCTCTTGGGAGAGGGTGTACTTC
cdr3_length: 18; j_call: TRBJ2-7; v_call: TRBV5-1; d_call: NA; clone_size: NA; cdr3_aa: CASTQAGKNDRVQEEQYF; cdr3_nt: TGCGCCAGCACCCAGGCGGGGAAAAATGACAGGGTACAGGAGGAGCAGTACTTC
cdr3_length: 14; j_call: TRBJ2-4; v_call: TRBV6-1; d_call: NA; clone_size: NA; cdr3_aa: CASSEGLIVDIQYF; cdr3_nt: TGTGCCAGCAGTGAGGGGCTTATAGTGGACATTCAGTACTTC
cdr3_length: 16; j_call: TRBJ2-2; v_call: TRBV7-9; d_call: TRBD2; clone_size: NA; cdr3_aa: CASSLGLAQNTGELFF; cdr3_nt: TGTGCCAGCAGCTTAGGACTAGCGCAGAACACCGGGGAGCTGTTTTTT
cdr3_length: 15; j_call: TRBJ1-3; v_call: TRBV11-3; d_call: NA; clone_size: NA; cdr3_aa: CASSFAGGVGNTIYF; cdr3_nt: TGTGCCAGCAGCTTCGCGGGGGGTGTTGGAAACACCATATATTTT
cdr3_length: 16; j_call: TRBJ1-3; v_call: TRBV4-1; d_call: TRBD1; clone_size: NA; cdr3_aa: CASSQGSGTGGNTIYF; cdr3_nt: TGCGCCAGCAGCCAAGGATCCGGGACAGGTGGAAACACCATATATTTT
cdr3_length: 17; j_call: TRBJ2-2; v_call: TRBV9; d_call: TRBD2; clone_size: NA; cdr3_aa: CASSDRVAGVNTGELFF; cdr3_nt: TGTGCCAGCAGCGACCGGGTAGCGGGGGTGAACACCGGGGAGCTGTTTTTT
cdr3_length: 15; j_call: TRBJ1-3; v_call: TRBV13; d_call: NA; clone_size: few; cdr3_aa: CASSLRRQEGNTIYF; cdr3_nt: TGTGCCAGCAGCTTACGTCGGCAGGAAGGAAACACCATATATTTT
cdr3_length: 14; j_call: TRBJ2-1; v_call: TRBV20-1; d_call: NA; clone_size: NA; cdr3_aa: CSASLSFRGNEQFF; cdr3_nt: TGCAGTGCTAGTTTAAGCTTCAGAGGGAATGAGCAGTTCTTC
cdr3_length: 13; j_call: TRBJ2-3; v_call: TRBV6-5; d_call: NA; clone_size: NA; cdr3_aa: CASDYPSTDTQYF; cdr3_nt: TGTGCCAGCGACTATCCTAGCACAGATACGCAGTATTTT
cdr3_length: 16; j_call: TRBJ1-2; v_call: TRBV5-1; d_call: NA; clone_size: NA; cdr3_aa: CASSLSGTTFNYGYTF; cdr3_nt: TGCGCCAGCAGCTTGTCCGGGACAACCTTTAACTATGGCTACACCTTC
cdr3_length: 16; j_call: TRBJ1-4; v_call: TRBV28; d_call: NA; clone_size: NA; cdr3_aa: CASSYDVGGGNEKLFF; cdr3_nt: TGTGCCAGCAGTTACGACGTCGGGGGTGGAAATGAAAAACTGTTTTTT
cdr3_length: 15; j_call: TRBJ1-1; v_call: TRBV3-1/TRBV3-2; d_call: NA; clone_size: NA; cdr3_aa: CASRMGGRPNTEAFF; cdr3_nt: TGTGCCAGCAGAATGGGGGGGAGGCCCAACACTGAAGCTTTCTTT
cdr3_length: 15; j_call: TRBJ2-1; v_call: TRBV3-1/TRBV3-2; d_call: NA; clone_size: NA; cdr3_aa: CASSITLQGLNEQFF; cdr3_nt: TGTGCCAGCAGCATCACGCTCCAGGGTCTCAATGAGCAGTTCTTC
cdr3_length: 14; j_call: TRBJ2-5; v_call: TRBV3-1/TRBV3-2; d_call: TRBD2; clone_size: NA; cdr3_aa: CASSLAGGQETQYF; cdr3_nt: TGTGCCAGCAGCCTAGCGGGAGGGCAAGAGACCCAGTACTTC
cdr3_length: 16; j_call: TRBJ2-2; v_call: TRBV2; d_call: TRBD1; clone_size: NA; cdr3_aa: CASSYQGAQNTGELFF; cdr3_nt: TGTGCCAGCAGTTATCAGGGGGCGCAGAACACCGGGGAGCTGTTTTTT
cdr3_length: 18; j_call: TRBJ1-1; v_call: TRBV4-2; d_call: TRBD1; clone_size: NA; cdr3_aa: CASSQGDRLFGGNTEAFF; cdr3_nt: TGTGCCAGCAGCCAAGGGGACAGACTTTTCGGAGGAAACACTGAAGCTTTCTTT
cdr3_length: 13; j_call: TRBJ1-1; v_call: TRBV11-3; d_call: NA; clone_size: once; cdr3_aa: CASSSRGEAEAFF; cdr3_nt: TGTGCCAGCAGCTCCCGAGGGGAGGCTGAAGCTTTCTTT
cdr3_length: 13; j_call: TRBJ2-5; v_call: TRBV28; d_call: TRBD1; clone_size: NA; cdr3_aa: CASSRQGRETQYF; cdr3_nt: TGTGCCAGCAGTCGACAGGGCCGGGAGACCCAGTACTTC
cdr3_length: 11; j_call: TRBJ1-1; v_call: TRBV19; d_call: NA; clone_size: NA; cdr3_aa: CASSLQGEAFF; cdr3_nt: TGTGCCAGTAGCCTCCAGGGTGAAGCTTTCTTT
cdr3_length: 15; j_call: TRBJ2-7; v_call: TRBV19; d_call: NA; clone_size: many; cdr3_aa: CASSIVTAGSYEQYF; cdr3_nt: TGTGCCAGTAGTATAGTAACGGCAGGGTCCTACGAGCAGTACTTC
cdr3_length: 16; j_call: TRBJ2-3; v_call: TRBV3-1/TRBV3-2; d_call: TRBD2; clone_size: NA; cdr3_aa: CASSQDASGGTDTQYF; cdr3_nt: TGTGCCAGCAGCCAAGATGCTAGCGGGGGCACAGATACGCAGTATTTT
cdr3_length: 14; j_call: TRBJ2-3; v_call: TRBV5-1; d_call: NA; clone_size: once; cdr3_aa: CASRLDSSTDTQYF; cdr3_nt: TGCGCCAGCAGATTGGACTCGAGCACAGATACGCAGTATTTT
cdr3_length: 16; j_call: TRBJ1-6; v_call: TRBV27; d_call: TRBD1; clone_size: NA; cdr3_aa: CASSPLPGTGNYPLHF; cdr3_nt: TGTGCCAGCAGTCCCTTACCCGGGACAGGGAACTACCCCCTCCACTTT
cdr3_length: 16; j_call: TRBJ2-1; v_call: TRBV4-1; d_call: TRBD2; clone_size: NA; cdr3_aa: CASSQPGTKIYNEQFF; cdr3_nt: TGCGCCAGCAGCCAGCCGGGGACTAAGATCTACAATGAGCAGTTCTTC
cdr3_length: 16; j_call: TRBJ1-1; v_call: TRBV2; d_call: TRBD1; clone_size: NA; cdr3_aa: CASRIGGGAMNTEAFF; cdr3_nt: TGTGCCAGCAGGATTGGAGGGGGCGCCATGAACACTGAAGCTTTCTTT
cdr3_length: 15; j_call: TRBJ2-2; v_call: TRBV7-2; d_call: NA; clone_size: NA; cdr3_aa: CASSSRGSGTGELFF; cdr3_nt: TGTGCCAGCAGCAGCAGGGGCTCGGGCACCGGGGAGCTGTTTTTT
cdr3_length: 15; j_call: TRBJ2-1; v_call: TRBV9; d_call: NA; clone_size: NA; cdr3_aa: CASSVGGRTPNEQFF; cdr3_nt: TGTGCCAGCAGCGTAGGGGGGAGGACTCCCAATGAGCAGTTCTTC
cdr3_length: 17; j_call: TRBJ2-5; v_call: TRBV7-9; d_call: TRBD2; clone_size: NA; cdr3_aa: CASSLRGGRGLQETQYF; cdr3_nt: TGTGCCAGCAGCTTACGCGGGGGGCGAGGACTCCAAGAGACCCAGTACTTC